This is a list of T cell receptor beta chains from one sample in a study of graft-versus-host responses after intestinal transplantation. Repertoires were generated with immunoSEQ multiplex PCR, while TCRdb's copy carries only in-frame clones and drops some. The sample yields about 93,000 clones, 80% to 95% seen once. What these receptors recognize is not known. The specimen comprised unstimulated CD8+ T cells sorted from spleen or lymph node cells, sampled before intestinal transplant. The receptors were sampled from a human donor who received an intestinal transplant. CDR3s include the opening cysteine and the closing phenylalanine or tryptophan. A D gene is named only where the DNA matches it firmly. Clone size is shown for a subset of rows, as once, few, many or a class of expanded clone.

V gene	J gene	D gene	clone size	CDR3 DNA	CDR3 protein
TRBV30	TRBJ2-7	NA	NA	TGTGCCTGGAGCCAAACCTACGAGCAGTACTTC	CAWSQTYEQYF
TRBV2	TRBJ1-1	NA	NA	TGTGCCGGCAGAGAAACAGGGTACATGAACACTGAAGCTTTCTTT	CAGRETGYMNTEAFF
TRBV7-3	TRBJ2-5	TRBD2	once	TGTGCCAGCAGCTTCTGGGGTGGGGAGGGGGAGACCCAGTACTTC	CASSFWGGEGETQYF
TRBV7-9	TRBJ2-5	NA	NA	TGTGCCAGCAGCTTAGTGGGTTCACCTGGAGGAGGCACCGAGACCCAGTACTTC	CASSLVGSPGGGTETQYF
TRBV5-1	TRBJ2-2	TRBD2	NA	TGCGCCAGCACCCTACTAGCGGGAGGAACCGGGGAGCTGTTTTTT	CASTLLAGGTGELFF
TRBV6-5	TRBJ1-2	TRBD1	NA	TGTGCCAGCAGGCGACAGGGGGGCTATGGCTACACCTTC	CASRRQGGYGYTF
TRBV4-3	TRBJ2-7	TRBD1	NA	TGCGCCAGCAGCCAAGGACAGGGGGCGGCCTACGAGCAGTACTTC	CASSQGQGAAYEQYF
TRBV2	TRBJ1-6	NA	NA	TGTGCCAGCAGTGAAGCCGGCACTAGGTACTATAATTCACCCCTCCACTTT	CASSEAGTRYYNSPLHF
TRBV27	TRBJ2-1	TRBD2	NA	TGTGCCAGCAGTTCCGGACTAGCGGGGGGTCCTGGCTACAATGAGCAGTTCTTC	CASSSGLAGGPGYNEQFF
TRBV19	TRBJ2-7	TRBD1	NA	TGTGCCAGTAGCCTATCTTCCGGGACAGGGTTCTCCGAGCAGTACTTC	CASSLSSGTGFSEQYF
TRBV6-5	TRBJ2-2	TRBD2	NA	TGTGCCAGCAGTCCCGGACTAGACCACACCGGGGAGCTGTTTTTT	CASSPGLDHTGELFF
TRBV4-1	TRBJ2-6	TRBD1	NA	TGCGCCAGCAGCCGGCAAGACAGGGTTGGGGCCAACGTCCTGACTTTC	CASSRQDRVGANVLTF
TRBV5-6	TRBJ2-3	TRBD2	NA	TGTGCCAGCAGCGTCCGCGCGGGGGACACAGATACGCAGTATTTT	CASSVRAGDTDTQYF
TRBV9	TRBJ2-3	NA	NA	TGTGCCAGCAGCCTAGGGGGGGGAACTAGCACAGATACGCAGTATTTT	CASSLGGGTSTDTQYF
TRBV28	TRBJ2-1	TRBD2	NA	TGTGCCAGCAGTTCCTTAGCGGGAGGGACCGAGCAGTTCTTC	CASSSLAGGTEQFF
TRBV13	TRBJ1-4	NA	NA	TGTGCCAGCAGTCCAGACCAGACAGGTCGAGGCGATGAAAAACTGTTTTTT	CASSPDQTGRGDEKLFF
TRBV5-4	TRBJ2-7	TRBD2	NA	TGTGCCAGCAGTACGACTAGCGGCTACGAGCAGTACTTC	CASSTTSGYEQYF
TRBV4-1	TRBJ2-2	TRBD2	NA	TGCGCCAGCAGCCAAAGCGGGGGGGCCGGGGAGCTGTTTTTT	CASSQSGGAGELFF
TRBV30	TRBJ2-1	TRBD2	once	TGTGCCTGGAACCGGGCTAGCGGGAAGTTTTATGAGCAGTTCTTC	CAWNRASGKFYEQFF
TRBV19	TRBJ1-6	NA	NA	TGTGCCAGTAGTGCAGGCCTTACACTTAGATCACCCCTCCACTTT	CASSAGLTLRSPLHF
TRBV19	TRBJ2-1	TRBD2	NA	TGTGCCAGTAGGCGACTAGCGGAAGATGACAATGAGCAGTTCTTC	CASRRLAEDDNEQFF
TRBV4-2	TRBJ2-2	TRBD2	NA	TGTGCCAGCAGCCAGGCCTTAGGAGCGGGAGGGCTCACCGGGGAGCTGTTTTTT	CASSQALGAGGLTGELFF
TRBV27	TRBJ2-2	TRBD2	NA	TGTGCCAGCAGTACACTAGCGGGAGGGACCGGGGAGCTGTTTTTT	CASSTLAGGTGELFF
TRBV30	TRBJ1-1	TRBD1	NA	TGTGCCTGGAGAGGACAGGGAGCTTTCTTT	CAWRGQGAFF
TRBV28	TRBJ2-5	NA	NA	TGTGCCAGCAGTTTATCACAGCTCCAAGAGACCCAGTACTTC	CASSLSQLQETQYF